The 7 T cell receptor beta chains in this list originate from one sample, sequenced in a study of OX40 agonist ivuxolimab in advanced cancers. The repertoire was sequenced with immunoSEQ multiplex PCR; TCRdb's copy has only in-frame clones and lacks some. This sample has about 19,000 clones, with about four fifths found just once. The sample here was CD4+ or CD8+ T cells sorted from blood, taken in a trial of the OX40 agonist ivuxolimab. These receptors originate from an adult with an advanced solid tumor such as melanoma, head and neck, liver or kidney cancer.

This chain uses TRBV4-2 with TRBJ1-1; no clear D gene. V lost 3 bases and J 3 bases, leaving 8 bases between the germline ends. Germline V CDR1 and CDR2: LGHNA, YNFKEQ. The CDR3 spans 13 residues. This CDR3 is CASSHGGDTEAFF. The CDR3 coding sequence is TGTGCCAGCAGCCATGGTGGGGACACTGAAGCTTTCTTT.

V gene TRBV19 combines with J gene TRBJ1-5; D unresolved. Trimming took 4 bases from V and 4 from J, leaving 14 bases between them. CDR1 is LNHDA, CDR2 SQIVND, per germline (reference sequence). This CDR3 is 15 amino acids long. As DNA, the CDR3 is TGTGCCAGTAGTACCCCCGGAGCCCCGAATCAGCCCCAGCATTTT. It is translated as CASSTPGAPNQPQHF.

The chain combines TRBV28 with TRBJ2-7, with 10 positions matching TRBD1. The germline V gene encodes CDR1 MDHEN and CDR2 SYDVKM. There are 15 residues in the CDR3. With 3 bases clipped from V and 2 bases from J, the junction kept 4 bases outside the gene matches. The CDR3 nucleotides are TGTGCCAGCAGTTTGGTGGGACAGGGGACCTACGAGCAGTACTTC. It specifies CASSLVGQGTYEQYF.

The gene calls are TRBV19 and TRBJ1-1; D uncertain. The germline V gene encodes CDR1 LNHDA and CDR2 SQIVND (reference sequence). The CDR3 length is 16 residues. Between the trimmed V and J ends, which lost 1 base and 5 bases, there was a span of 17 bases. CDR3 sequence: CASSIGWGRVATEAFF. The CDR3 nucleotides read TGTGCCAGTAGTATAGGATGGGGTCGGGTAGCTACTGAAGCTTTCTTT.

The chain joins TRBV5-4 to TRBJ2-5, with D perhaps matching TRBD1 or TRBD2 (5 bases each). Gene TRBJ2-7 matches the end of the DNA better, so the J call may be wrong. Germline V gene data show CDR1 as SGHNT and CDR2 as YYREEE (reference sequence). The CDR3 runs 14 residues. In nucleotides, the CDR3 is TGTGCCAGCAGCTTGGGGGGGTCCTCCTACGAGCAGTACTTC. This encodes CASSLGGSSYEQYF.

The genes are TRBV29-1 and TRBJ2-3; D is undetermined. V was pared by 2 bases and J by 4 bases, with 13 bases between. The CDR3 is 14 residues long. CDR1 and CDR2 (germline): SQVTM, ANQGSEA. CDR3 residues: CSVEPQVIADTQYF. Here the CDR3 DNA reads TGCAGCGTTGAACCCCAGGTCATCGCAGATACGCAGTATTTT.

This chain joins TRBV5-4 and TRBJ2-1, with TRBD2 matching over 9 bases. The CDR3 is 14 residues long. CDR1 and CDR2 (germline): SGHNT, YYREEE (reference sequence). Losses at the gene ends were 0 bases for V and 7 bases for J; bases not matched to a gene: 2. For the CDR3, the DNA is TGTGCCAGCAGCTTGGTAGCGGGGGTTAATGAGCAGTTCTTC. Residues: CASSLVAGVNEQFF.